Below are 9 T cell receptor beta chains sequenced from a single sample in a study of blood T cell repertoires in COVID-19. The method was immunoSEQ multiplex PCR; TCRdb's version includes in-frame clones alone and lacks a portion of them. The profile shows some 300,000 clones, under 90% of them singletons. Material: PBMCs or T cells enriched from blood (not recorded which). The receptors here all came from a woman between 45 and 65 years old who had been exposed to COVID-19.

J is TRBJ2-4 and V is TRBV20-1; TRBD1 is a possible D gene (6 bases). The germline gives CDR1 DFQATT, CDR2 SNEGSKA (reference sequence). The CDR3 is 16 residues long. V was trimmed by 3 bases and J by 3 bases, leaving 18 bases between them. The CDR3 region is CSASQGAGVGKNIQYF. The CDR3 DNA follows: TGCAGTGCTAGTCAGGGTGCAGGGGTGGGCAAAAACATTCAGTACTTC.

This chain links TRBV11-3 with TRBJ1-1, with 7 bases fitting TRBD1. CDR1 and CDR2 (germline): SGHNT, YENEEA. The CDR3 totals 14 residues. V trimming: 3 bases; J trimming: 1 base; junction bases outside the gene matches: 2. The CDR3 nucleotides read TGTGCCAGCAGCTTTGGGACAGAGAACACTGAAGCTTTCTTT. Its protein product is CASSFGTENTEAFF.

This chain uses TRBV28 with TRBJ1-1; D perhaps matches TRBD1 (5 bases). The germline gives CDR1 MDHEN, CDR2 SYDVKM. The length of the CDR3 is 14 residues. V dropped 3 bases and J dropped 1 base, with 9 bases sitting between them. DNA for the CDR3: TGTGCCAGCAGTTTGGGGCACAAGAACACTGAAGCTTTCTTT. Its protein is CASSLGHKNTEAFF.

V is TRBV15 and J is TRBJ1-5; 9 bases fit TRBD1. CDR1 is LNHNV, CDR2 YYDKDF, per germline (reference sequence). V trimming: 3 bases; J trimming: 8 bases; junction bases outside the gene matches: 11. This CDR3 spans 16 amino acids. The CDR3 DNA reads TGTGCCACCAGCAGCCGGGACAGGGTAATAATGGAGCCCCAGCATTTT. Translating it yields CATSSRDRVIMEPQHF.

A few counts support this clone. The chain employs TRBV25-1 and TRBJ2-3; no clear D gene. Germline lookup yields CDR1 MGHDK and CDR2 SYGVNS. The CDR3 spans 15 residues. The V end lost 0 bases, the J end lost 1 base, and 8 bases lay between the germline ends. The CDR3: CASSEYRQGTDTQYF. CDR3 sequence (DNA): TGTGCCAGCAGTGAATATCGACAAGGCACAGATACGCAGTATTTT.

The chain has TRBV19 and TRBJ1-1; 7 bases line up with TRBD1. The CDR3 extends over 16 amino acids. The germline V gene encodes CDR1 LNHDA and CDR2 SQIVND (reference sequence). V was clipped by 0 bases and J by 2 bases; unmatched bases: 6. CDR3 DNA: TGTGCCAGTAGTATAGACGCCGGGACAGCCAACACTGAAGCTTTCTTT. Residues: CASSIDAGTANTEAFF.

CDR3 in amino acids: CASSPGEDNEQFF. Here the CDR3 DNA reads TGCGCCAGCAGCCCCGGGGAAGACAATGAGCAGTTCTTC. The gene calls are TRBV5-1 and TRBJ2-1; weak D call: TRBD2 (5 bases). The germline CDR1 and CDR2 sequences are SGHRS and YFSETQ. V was shortened by 4 bases and J by 5 bases, with 10 bases between the two germline ends. The CDR3 is made up of 13 amino acids.

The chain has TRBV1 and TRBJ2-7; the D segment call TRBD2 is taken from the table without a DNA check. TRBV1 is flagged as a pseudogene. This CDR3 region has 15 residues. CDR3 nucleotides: TGCACCAGCAGCCAAGAGACGGACTACCTCTACGAGCAGTACTTC. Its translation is CTSSQETDYLYEQYF.

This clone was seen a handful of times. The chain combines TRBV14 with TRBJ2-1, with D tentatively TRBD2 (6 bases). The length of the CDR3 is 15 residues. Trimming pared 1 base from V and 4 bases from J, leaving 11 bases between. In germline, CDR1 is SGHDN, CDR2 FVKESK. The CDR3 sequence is CASSQGAAGYNEQFF. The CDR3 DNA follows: TGTGCCAGCAGCCAAGGCGCGGCGGGATACAATGAGCAGTTCTTC.